This T cell receptor (beta chain) was identified during a study of blood T cell repertoires in COVID-19. Study as a whole: Researchers got acute and convalescent COVID-19 samples from the United States, Italy and Spain. PBMCs, B-cell-depleted T cells, or T cells provided the cDNA or gDNA that made up the material.

Trimming took off 4 bases at V and 4 bases at J, with 17 bases between the two ends. Per germline, CDR1 SGHRS and CDR2 YFSETQ. This CDR3 is 15 amino acids long. Method: immunoSEQ multiplex PCR; TCRdb's copy keeps in-frame clones and lacks some. Of over 200,000 clones listed, less than 90% are singletons. The V call is TRBV5-1, the J call TRBJ1-2, with D possibly TRBD1 on 5 matching bases. The TCR sequence derives from a middle-aged man with active or convalescent COVID-19. The sample comprised peripheral blood. Here the CDR3 reads CASSQDSLNIYGYTF. Written as DNA, the CDR3 is TGCGCCAGCAGCCAAGACAGCCTCAACATCTATGGCTACACCTTC.